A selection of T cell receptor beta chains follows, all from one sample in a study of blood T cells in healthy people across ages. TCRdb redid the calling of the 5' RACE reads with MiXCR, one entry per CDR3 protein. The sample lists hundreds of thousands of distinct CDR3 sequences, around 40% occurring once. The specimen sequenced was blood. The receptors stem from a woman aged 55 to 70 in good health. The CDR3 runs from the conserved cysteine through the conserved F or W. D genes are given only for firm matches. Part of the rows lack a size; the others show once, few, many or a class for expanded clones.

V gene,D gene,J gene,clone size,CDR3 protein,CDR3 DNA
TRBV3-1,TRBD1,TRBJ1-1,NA,CASSRRPGQGGTEAFF,TGTGCCAGCAGCCGACGGCCCGGACAGGGTGGAACTGAAGCTTTCTTT
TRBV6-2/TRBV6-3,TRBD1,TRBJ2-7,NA,CASNRDRGQEQYF,TGTGCCAGCAACCGGGACAGGGGGCAAGAGCAGTACTTC
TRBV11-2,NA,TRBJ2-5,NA,CASSFLWGEETQYF,TGTGCCAGCAGCTTCCTCTGGGGGGAAGAGACCCAGTACTTC
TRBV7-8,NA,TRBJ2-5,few,CASSRGGSGIGETQYF,TGTGCCAGCAGCCGTGGGGGGAGTGGGATAGGAGAGACCCAGTACTTC
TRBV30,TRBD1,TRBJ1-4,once,CAWSKGQGNEKLFF,TGTGCCTGGAGTAAGGGACAGGGAAATGAAAAACTGTTTTTT
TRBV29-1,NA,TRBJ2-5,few,CSVEEHRAQETQYF,TGCAGCGTTGAAGAACACAGGGCCCAAGAGACCCAGTACTTC
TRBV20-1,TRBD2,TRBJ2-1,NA,CSAPSGTGSYNEQFF,TGCAGTGCTCCTAGCGGGACTGGCTCCTACAATGAGCAGTTCTTC
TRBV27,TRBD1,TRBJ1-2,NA,CASSFIAGGYGYTF,TGTGCCAGCAGTTTTATAGCAGGGGGCTATGGCTACACCTTC
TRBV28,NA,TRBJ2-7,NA,CASSLSPGPFTYEQYF,TGTGCCAGCAGTTTATCCCCGGGACCGTTTACCTACGAGCAGTACTTC
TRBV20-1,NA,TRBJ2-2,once,CSARDLGRTGELFF,TGCAGTGCTAGAGATCTGGGCAGGACCGGGGAGCTGTTTTTT
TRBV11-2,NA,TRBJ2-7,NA,CASSAARLGSNEQYF,TGTGCCAGCAGCGCTGCAAGGTTGGGGTCAAATGAGCAGTACTTC
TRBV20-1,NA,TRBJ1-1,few,CSASGENTEAFF,TGCAGTGCTAGTGGGGAGAACACTGAAGCTTTCTTT
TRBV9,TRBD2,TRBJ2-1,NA,CAGSPTSGYNEQFF,TGTGCCGGCAGCCCGACTAGCGGTTACAATGAGCAGTTCTTC
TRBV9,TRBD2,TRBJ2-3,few,CASSPGGATDTQYF,TGTGCCAGCAGCCCCGGGGGGGCCACAGATACGCAGTATTTT
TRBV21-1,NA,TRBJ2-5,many,CASSERQETQYF,TGTGCCAGCTCGGAGCGCCAAGAGACCCAGTACTTC
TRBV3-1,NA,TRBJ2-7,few,CASSLRDTGSYEQYF,TGTGCCAGCAGCCTCCGGGACACGGGCTCCTACGAGCAGTACTTC
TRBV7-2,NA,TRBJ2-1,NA,CASSVALSDPEQFF,TGTGCCAGCAGCGTAGCCCTTTCAGACCCGGAGCAGTTCTTC
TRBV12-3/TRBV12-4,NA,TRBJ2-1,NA,CASSFGGPYSEQFF,TGTGCCAGCAGTTTTGGGGGTCCCTACAGTGAGCAGTTCTTC
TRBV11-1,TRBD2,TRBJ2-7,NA,CACSLGGTSGTGEQYF,TGTGCCTGCAGCTTAGGAGGGACTAGCGGGACGGGCGAGCAGTACTTC
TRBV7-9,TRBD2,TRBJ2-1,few,CASSWRGSGERDYNEQFF,TGTGCCAGCAGCTGGCGGGGAAGCGGGGAGCGGGATTACAATGAGCAGTTCTTC
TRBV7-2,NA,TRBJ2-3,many,CASSLVASDTDTQYF,TGTGCCAGCAGCTTAGTTGCTAGCGACACAGATACGCAGTATTTT
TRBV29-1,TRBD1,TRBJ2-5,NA,CSVEAGQVGETQYF,TGCAGCGTTGAGGCGGGACAGGTGGGAGAGACCCAGTACTTC
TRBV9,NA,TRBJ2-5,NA,CANSVRGQETQYF,TGTGCCAACAGCGTTCGGGGACAAGAGACCCAGTACTTC
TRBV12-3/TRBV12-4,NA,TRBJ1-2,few,CASSPDGADGYTF,TGTGCCAGCAGCCCGGACGGGGCAGATGGCTACACCTTC
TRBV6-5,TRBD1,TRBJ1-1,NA,CASRLQGAEDTEAFF,TGTGCCAGCAGGTTACAGGGGGCGGAGGACACTGAAGCTTTCTTT
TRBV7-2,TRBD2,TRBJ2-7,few,CASSLGTTSGSIYEQYF,TGTGCCAGCAGCTTAGGTACGACTAGCGGGAGTATCTACGAGCAGTACTTC
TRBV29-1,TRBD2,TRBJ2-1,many,CSVSLSTSSPEQFF,TGCAGCGTTAGCTTGTCGACTAGCTCCCCCGAGCAGTTCTTC
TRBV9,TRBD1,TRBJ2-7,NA,CASSPQGQGYEQYF,TGTGCCAGCAGCCCACAGGGACAGGGCTACGAGCAGTACTTC
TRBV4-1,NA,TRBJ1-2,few,CASSQDRNVNYGYTF,TGCGCCAGCAGCCAAGATAGGAACGTAAACTATGGCTACACCTTC
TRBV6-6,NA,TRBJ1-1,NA,CASRPVGRTEAFF,TGTGCCAGCAGACCAGTAGGAAGAACTGAAGCTTTCTTT
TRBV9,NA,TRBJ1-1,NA,CASSEGGRDTEAFF,TGTGCCAGCAGCGAGGGGGGGAGAGACACTGAAGCTTTCTTT
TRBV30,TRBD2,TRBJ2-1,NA,CAWSRAGGTYNEQFF,TGTGCCTGGAGCCGAGCGGGGGGGACCTACAATGAGCAGTTCTTC
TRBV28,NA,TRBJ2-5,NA,CAGTHSGAGIRVQETQYF,TGTGCCGGCACTCACTCAGGGGCCGGAATCCGAGTACAAGAGACCCAGTACTTC
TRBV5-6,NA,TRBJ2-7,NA,CASSWGTPGYEQYF,TGTGCCAGCAGCTGGGGAACCCCCGGCTACGAGCAGTACTTC
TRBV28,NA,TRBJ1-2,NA,CASKPGGFGYTF,TGTGCCAGCAAACCGGGGGGGTTCGGCTACACCTTC
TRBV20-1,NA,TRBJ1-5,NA,CSARDGKRGTSQPQHF,TGCAGTGCTAGAGATGGTAAACGGGGGACCAGTCAGCCCCAGCATTTT
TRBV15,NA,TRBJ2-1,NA,CATSREYGLYLAGNEQFF,TGTGCCACCAGCAGAGAATACGGGCTATACCTTGCGGGGAATGAGCAGTTCTTC
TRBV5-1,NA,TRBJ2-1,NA,CASSRDNNEQFF,TGCGCCAGCAGTAGGGATAACAATGAGCAGTTCTTC
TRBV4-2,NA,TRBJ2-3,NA,CASSRDPGIPDTQYF,TGTGCCAGCAGCCGAGATCCGGGGATACCAGATACGCAGTATTTT
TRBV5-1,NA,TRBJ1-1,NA,CASSLAGLVINTEAFF,TGCGCCAGCAGCTTGGCGGGTTTAGTGATTAACACTGAAGCTTTCTTT
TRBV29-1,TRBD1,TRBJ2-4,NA,CSIGHNRGLSAKNIQYF,TGCAGCATTGGACACAACAGGGGGCTAAGCGCCAAAAACATTCAGTACTTC
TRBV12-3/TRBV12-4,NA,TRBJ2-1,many,CASSLEGLSYNEQFF,TGTGCCAGCAGTTTAGAGGGTCTCTCCTACAATGAGCAGTTCTTC
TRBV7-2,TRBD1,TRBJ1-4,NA,CASSSKRTGRFNEKLFF,TGTGCCAGCAGCTCCAAACGGACAGGGCGGTTTAATGAAAAACTGTTTTTT
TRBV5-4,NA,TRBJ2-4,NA,CASSVNFRGKNIQYF,TGTGCCAGCAGCGTCAACTTCAGAGGCAAGAACATTCAGTACTTC
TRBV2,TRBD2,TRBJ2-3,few,CASSDPSGAGDTQYF,TGTGCCAGCAGTGACCCTAGCGGGGCGGGAGATACGCAGTATTTT
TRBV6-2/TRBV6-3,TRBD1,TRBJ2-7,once,CASKWGGQGASGSYEQYF,TGTGCCAGCAAGTGGGGCGGACAGGGGGCTTCCGGCTCCTACGAGCAGTACTTC
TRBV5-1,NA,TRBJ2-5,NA,CASSLGAANQETQYF,TGCGCCAGCAGCTTGGGGGCAGCCAACCAAGAGACCCAGTACTTC
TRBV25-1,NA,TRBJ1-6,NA,CACCRGIYNSPLHF,TGTGCCTGCTGCCGTGGGATCTATAATTCACCCCTCCACTTT
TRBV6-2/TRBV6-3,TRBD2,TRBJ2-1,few,CASSYRLAGGIREQFF,TGTGCCAGCAGTTATCGACTAGCGGGGGGCATTAGGGAGCAGTTCTTC
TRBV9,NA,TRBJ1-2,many,CASSVGSGKYGYTF,TGTGCCAGCAGCGTTGGTTCGGGAAAGTATGGCTACACCTTC
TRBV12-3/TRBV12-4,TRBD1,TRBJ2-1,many,CASSFRDRGVYEQFF,TGTGCCAGCAGTTTTCGGGACAGGGGGGTTTATGAGCAGTTCTTC
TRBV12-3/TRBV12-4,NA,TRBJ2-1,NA,CASSLLTAYNEQFF,TGTGCCAGCAGCCTACTAACAGCCTACAATGAGCAGTTCTTC
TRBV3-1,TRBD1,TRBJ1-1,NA,CASSQVPGQGMPEAFF,TGTGCCAGCAGCCAAGTACCGGGACAGGGGATGCCTGAAGCTTTCTTT
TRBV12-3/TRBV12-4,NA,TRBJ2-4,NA,CASRPIGEKNIQYF,TGTGCCAGCAGACCCATAGGGGAAAAAAACATTCAGTACTTC
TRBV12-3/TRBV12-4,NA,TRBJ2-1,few,CASSPVTTTIVQFF,TGTGCCAGCAGTCCAGTGACGACAACAATAGTGCAGTTCTTC
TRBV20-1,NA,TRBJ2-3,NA,CSADLAGQNTQYF,TGCAGTGCGGACCTCGCGGGACAGAATACGCAGTATTTT
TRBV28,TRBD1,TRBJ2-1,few,CASSLTGSNEQFF,TGTGCCAGCAGTTTGACAGGGAGCAATGAGCAGTTCTTC
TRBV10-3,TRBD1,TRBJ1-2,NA,CAIRGEGADYGYTF,TGTGCCATCAGGGGTGAGGGGGCTGACTATGGCTACACCTTC
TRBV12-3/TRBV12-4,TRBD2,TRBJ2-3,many,CASTIAGGRTDTQYF,TGTGCCAGCACCATAGCGGGAGGTAGAACAGATACGCAGTATTTT